A single sample gave rise to the 10 T cell receptor beta chains below, sequenced in a study of T cell responses to AZD1222 COVID-19 vaccine. Generated by immunoSEQ multiplex PCR, the TCRdb table keeps only in-frame clones and is missing some. The profile shows about 150,000 clones, 80% to 90% of them singletons. Specimen: peripheral blood, collected on day 0 of AZD1222 vaccination. These receptors all stem from an adult in good health.

The chain joins TRBV7-9 to TRBJ2-2, with no clear D. From germline, CDR1 is SEHNR and CDR2 FQNEAQ (reference sequence). This CDR3 comprises 11 residues. Trimming stripped 5 bases from V and 6 bases from J, with 4 bases between. CDR3 in amino acids: CASSQSGELFF. Here the CDR3 DNA reads TGTGCCAGCAGCCAATCCGGGGAGCTGTTTTTT.

The count of this clone is one. The rearrangement joins TRBV24-1 to TRBJ2-2; D may correspond to TRBD1 or TRBD2 (5 bases each). The CDR3 loop spans 15 amino acids. Per the germline V gene, CDR1 is KGHDR and CDR2 is SFDVKD. V dropped 10 bases and J dropped 1 base, with 15 bases sitting between them. The DNA for the CDR3 is TGTGCCACTCGTGCCGGGACGGGGAACACCGGGGAGCTGTTTTTT. It is translated as CATRAGTGNTGELFF.

The chain couples TRBV5-1 to TRBJ2-5; D may be TRBD2 (6 bases). Trimming left V 4 bases short and J 5 bases short, with 12 bases between. This CDR3 is 13 amino acids long. Germline CDR1 is SGHRS and CDR2 is YFSETQ. The CDR3 DNA follows: TGCGCCAGCAGCCGCCCGGAGGGGGAGACCCAGTACTTC. This sequence encodes CASSRPEGETQYF.

V and J are TRBV7-2 and TRBJ2-3; D is undetermined. CDR3 length equals 16 residues. CDR1 and CDR2 from the germline V gene are SGHTA and FQGNSA. V was trimmed by 3 bases and J by 0 bases, leaving 13 bases between them. The CDR3 loop is CASSFVPGRSTDTQYF. CDR3 in DNA: TGTGCCAGCAGCTTTGTTCCAGGACGGAGCACAGATACGCAGTATTTT.

V and J are TRBV18 and TRBJ1-1; D call uncertain. Germline V gene lookup returns CDR1 KGHSH and CDR2 LQKENI. CDR3 length equals 14 residues. Trimming pared 1 base from V and 0 bases from J, leaving 6 bases between. The CDR3 is CASSPQDMNTEAFF. The CDR3 DNA reads TGTGCCAGCTCACCACAGGATATGAACACTGAAGCTTTCTTT. Filled out from reference TRBV18 and TRBJ1-1, the complete variable domain reads NAGVMQNPRHLVRRRGQEARLRCSPMKGHSHVYWYRQLPEEGLKFMVYLQKENIIDESGMPKERFSAEFPKEGPSILRIQQVVRGDSAAYFCASSPQDMNTEAFFGQGTRLTVV.

The chain has TRBV19 and TRBJ2-3; D is uncertain. Between the trimmed V and J ends, which lost 6 bases and 1 base, there was a span of 8 bases. The CDR3 is made up of 13 amino acids. Germline CDR1 LNHDA, CDR2 SQIVND (reference sequence). The CDR3 here is CASREFGTDTQYF. The CDR3 DNA is TGTGCCAGTAGGGAATTTGGCACAGATACGCAGTATTTT.

The V call is TRBV28, the J call TRBJ1-5; TRBD1 is a possible D gene (6 bases). The CDR3 is 15 amino acids. Trimming shortened V by 3 bases and J by 7 bases, and 16 bases separated the two germline ends. Germline-derived CDR1 and CDR2 are MDHEN and SYDVKM. The CDR3 DNA sequence: TGTGCCAGCAGTTTCCCGAGGCTAGGGGGACAGCCCCAGCATTTT. Protein sequence: CASSFPRLGGQPQHF.

This sequence joins TRBV7-2 and TRBJ1-5, with 7 bases that match TRBD1. Germline assignment: CDR1 SGHTA and CDR2 FQGNSA. This CDR3 is 15 amino acids long. Germline trimming cut 5 bases from V and 3 bases from J; bases unmatched to any gene: 7. For the CDR3, the DNA is TGTGCCAGCAGCCCCCAGACAGGGAACAATCAGCCCCAGCATTTT. This codes for CASSPQTGNNQPQHF.

The sample holds a few counts of this clone. This chain links TRBV7-3 with TRBJ1-4, with D perhaps matching TRBD1 (5 bases). The V gene's germline CDR1 is SGHTA and CDR2 FQGTGA. The CDR3 runs to 15 residues. The ends were cut back, 0 bases at V and 4 bases at J, with 9 bases in the middle. As DNA, the CDR3 is TGTGCCAGCAGCTTAACCGGGGGATATAATGAAAAACTGTTTTTT. It translates to CASSLTGGYNEKLFF.

V is TRBV6-5 and J is TRBJ1-6, with no clear D. Germline CDR1 MNHEY, CDR2 SVGAGI. The germline V and J ends were trimmed by 2 bases and 2 bases, with 10 bases remaining between them. The CDR3 sequence is 16 residues long. CDR3: CASSYMGSTYNSPLHF. The CDR3 DNA sequence: TGTGCCAGCAGTTACATGGGGTCAACCTATAATTCACCCCTCCACTTT.